This TCR beta chain originates from a study of cytomegalovirus exposure and HLA in healthy donors. The germline V gene has CDR1 LNHDA and CDR2 SQIVND (reference sequence). The germline V and J ends were trimmed by 5 bases and 4 bases, with 12 bases remaining between them. The CDR3 totals 14 residues. The PCR had 60 Vbeta and 13 Jbeta primers. Libraries were prepared by immunoSEQ multiplex PCR; TCRdb keeps only in-frame clonotypes and omits some of them. The sample records around 110,000 clones, around 75% being singletons. The gene calls are TRBV19 and TRBJ1-3, with D possibly TRBD1 on 6 matching bases. This TCR came from a woman under 40 in good health and CMV-seronegative. Specimen: PBMCs. The CDR3 region is CASSPQGYGNTIYF. CDR3 nucleotides: TGTGCCAGTAGTCCACAGGGTTACGGAAACACCATATATTTT.